Here is one TCR beta chain with its context. The target antigen is unknown. What was sequenced were expressed TCRB transcripts, since all of the isolated RNA had been reverse transcribed. The repertoire was sequenced with immunoSEQ multiplex PCR; TCRdb's copy has only in-frame clones and lacks some. In the table there are some 900,000 clones, 15% to 20% of which are singletons. The sample is drawn from a study of beta chain features in type 1 diabetes. V lost 4 bases and J 8 bases, leaving 15 bases between the germline ends. Germline V gives CDR1 SGHRS, CDR2 YFSETQ. CDR3 size: 14 residues. Overall study results and limits: Although PCR might favor shorter templates, it would do so equally in patients and controls.

The chain recombines TRBV5-1 with TRBJ1-4, with D possibly being TRBD1 (5 bases). Sequences were obtained from naive CD4+ T cells from blood. The clonotype comes from a woman younger than 35 in good health. CDR3 in DNA: TGCGCCAGCAGCCCGGGGGGTTCGGAAGAAAAACTGTTTTTT. Protein product: CASSPGGSEEKLFF. The entire variable domain, with the rest obtained from reference TRBV5-1 and TRBJ1-4, is as follows: KAGVTQTPRYLIKTRGQQVTLSCSPISGHRSVSWYQQTPGQGLQFLFEYFSETQRNKGNFPGRFSGRQFSNSRSEMNVSTLELGDSALYLCASSPGGSEEKLFFGSGTQLSVL.